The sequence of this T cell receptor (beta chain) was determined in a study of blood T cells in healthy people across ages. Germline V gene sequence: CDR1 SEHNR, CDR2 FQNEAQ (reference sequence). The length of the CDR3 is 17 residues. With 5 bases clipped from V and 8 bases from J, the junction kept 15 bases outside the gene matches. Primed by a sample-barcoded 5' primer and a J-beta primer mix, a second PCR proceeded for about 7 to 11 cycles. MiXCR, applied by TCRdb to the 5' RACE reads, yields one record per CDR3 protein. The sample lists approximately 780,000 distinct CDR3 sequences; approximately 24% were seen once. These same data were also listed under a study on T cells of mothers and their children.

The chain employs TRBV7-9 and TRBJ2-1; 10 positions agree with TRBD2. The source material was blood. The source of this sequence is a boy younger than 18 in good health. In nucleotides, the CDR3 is TGTGCCAGCAGCCCGAAAGCGGGAGGGCCCCATGGCGATGAGCAGTTCTTC. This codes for CASSPKAGGPHGDEQFF.